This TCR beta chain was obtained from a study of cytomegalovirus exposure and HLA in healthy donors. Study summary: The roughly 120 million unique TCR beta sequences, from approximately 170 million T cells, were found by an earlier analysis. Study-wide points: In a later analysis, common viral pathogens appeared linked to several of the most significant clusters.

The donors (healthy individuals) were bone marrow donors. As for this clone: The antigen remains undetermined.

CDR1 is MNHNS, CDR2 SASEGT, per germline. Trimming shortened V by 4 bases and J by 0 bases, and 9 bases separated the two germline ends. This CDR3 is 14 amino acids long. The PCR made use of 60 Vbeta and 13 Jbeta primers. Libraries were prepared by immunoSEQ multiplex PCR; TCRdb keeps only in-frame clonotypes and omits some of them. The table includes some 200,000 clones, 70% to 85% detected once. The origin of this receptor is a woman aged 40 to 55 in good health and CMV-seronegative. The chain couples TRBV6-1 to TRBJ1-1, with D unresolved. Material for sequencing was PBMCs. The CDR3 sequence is CASSVEPMNTEAFF. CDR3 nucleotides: TGTGCCAGCAGTGTCGAGCCGATGAACACTGAAGCTTTCTTT.